This TCR beta chain was profiled in a study of radiation and T cells in renal cell carcinoma (dated by TCRdb to about 2020). Regarding the complete study: Samples came from a clinical trial, in which primary renal cell carcinomas received 15 Gy stereotactic body radiation therapy followed by nephrectomy 4 weeks later. A total of some 55 samples underwent TCR beta sequencing, made up of roughly 26 tumors and about 27 peripheral blood samples. In the approximately 49 samples combined, 4,016,671 unique CDR3 nucleotide sequences were found, encoding approximately 2,800,000 unique CDR3 amino acid sequences.

Study-wide findings and limitations: Because no pretreatment tumor biopsies were available, whether clonotypes were present in the tumor at baseline could not be determined. Dynamics of the blood repertoire were not tracked past 4 weeks after treatment. Because the trial had a single-armed design, the trial could not examine how radiation dose or scheduling affected the TCR repertoire. Top tumor clonotypes rose in blood from baseline to 2 weeks post-radiation, then contracted by 4 weeks, suggesting transient expansion of tumor-resident clones.

The sample's time point, from its label and the paper: blood 2 weeks post-SBRT. This sample's treatment or condition label indicates: 15 Gy SBRT to primary tumor, nephrectomy 4 weeks later. Serial peripheral blood from radiation-treated patients was sampled at baseline, 2 weeks and 4 weeks after SBRT to track tumor-enriched clonotypes. Every patient had renal cell carcinoma of clear cell pathology. Genomic DNA for TCR sequencing was prepared using the QIAamp DNA Blood Mini Kit (Qiagen). Samples were included in the analyses only if all quality control checks were passed. About this clone: The antigen it binds to is not known. No much larger clone exists at a distance of one base, and base qualities are not known. This same CDR3 is encoded by further DNA sequences in the sample.

The immunoSEQ kit was used, according to the manufacturer's recommendations, to generate TCR beta libraries from genomic DNA. Library preparation used a first multiplex PCR with proprietary primers, then a second PCR adding unique barcodes, with bead cleanups after each round. A kit-provided positive control reaction and a negative control reaction were included in every sample batch. The final libraries underwent checking on an Agilent 4200 TapeStation D1000 ScreenTape, volumetric pooling, and quantification by qPCR. Sequencing was performed on an Illumina NextSeq500 with a MidOutput 150-cycle cartridge, and 156 Read1 and 15 Index1 cycles were run with kit custom primers. The pooled library was loaded at roughly 0.9 pM with around 22% PhiX control spiked in. The source study handled its data this way. The vendor-processed data were analyzed in R, and a clonotype was defined as all T cells that share the same CDR3 nucleotide sequence. In the clone abundance analyses, frequencies were normalized to the 10,000 most abundant clones in each sample. Public T cell clones, which averaged fewer than five per sample, were excluded before analysis. Tumor-enriched and baseline blood-enriched clonotypes were defined by at least a 32-fold difference in abundance between compartments. A beta-binomial differential abundance model was used to identify clonotypes that were expanded or contracted between blood time points. Tumor-blood repertoire similarity was measured with the Baroni-Urbani and Buser coefficient, and groups were compared using two-tailed Wilcoxon tests in R. TCRdb provides this immuneACCESS table in a form limited to in-frame rearrangements. Some clones are lacking; in checked studies, under half of them reflect an unresolved V gene, and why the rest are absent is not known. V and J calls and clone size follow that table, whereas D and trimming were derived from the DNA. This sample holds some 150,000 clones; about 87% were observed only once. The top ten clonotypes cover approximately 13% of the sample.

The germline V gene gives CDR1 as KGHSH and CDR2 as LQKENI. From cysteine to phenylalanine, the CDR3 is 15 amino acids long. Here the CDR3 DNA is all that survives: 45 bases in frame from base 1. Trimmed from V: 3 bases; trimmed from J: 7 bases; junction bases lacking a gene match: 9. Material: blood, obtained from a patient whose treatment included radiotherapy and nephrectomy. The receptor comes from a woman in her forties or fifties with renal cell carcinoma. The chain uses TRBV18 and TRBJ1-5; TRBD1 matches 7 bases in the middle. The DNA is as follows: TGTGCCAGCTCACCGCTTCAGGGGGAGGACCAGCCCCAGCATTTT. Its coded protein is CASSPLQGEDQPQHF.